Below are 21 T cell receptor beta chains sequenced from a single sample in a study of blood T cell repertoires in COVID-19. The data were produced by immunoSEQ multiplex PCR, yet TCRdb's version contains in-frame clones alone and is incomplete. This sample yields 200,000 to 250,000 clones, of which about 85% are seen a single time; 1.5% to 2% belongs to the top ten. What was sequenced was peripheral blood. These receptors all come from a man between 65 and 80 years old with acute or convalescent COVID-19.

This chain joins TRBV29-1 and TRBJ1-5; D ambiguous. Trimming left V 4 bases short and J 2 bases short, with 12 bases between. This CDR3 contains 14 residues. The germline V gene has CDR1 SQVTM and CDR2 ANQGSEA. This chain's CDR3 is CSVVEAKGNQPQHF. The CDR3 DNA reads as TGCAGCGTTGTAGAAGCGAAGGGCAATCAGCCCCAGCATTTT.

Note on this clone: Other DNA sequences in the same sample also yield this CDR3. The chain carries TRBV18 and TRBJ2-5; D not resolved. Between the trimmed V and J ends, which lost 2 bases and 5 bases, there was a span of 6 bases. Germline V gene sequence: CDR1 KGHSH, CDR2 LQKENI. There are 12 residues in the CDR3. CDR3 sequence (DNA): TGTGCCAGCTCACCAGCCCGGGAGACCCAGTACTTC. Protein product: CASSPARETQYF.

J is TRBJ1-2 and V is TRBV27; TRBD1 aligns across 9 bases. Germline assignment: CDR1 MNHEY and CDR2 SMNVEV (reference sequence). The CDR3 is 16 amino acids. J gave up 6 bases and V 0 bases, and 8 bases lay outside the gene matches. The CDR3 region is CASSLSRTGAGDGYTF. CDR3 bases: TGTGCCAGCAGTTTATCCCGGACAGGGGCGGGGGATGGCTACACCTTC.

The chain employs TRBV14 and TRBJ2-7; 10 bases align to TRBD1. Germline trimming cut 4 bases from V and 0 bases from J; bases unmatched to any gene: 6. Germline values: CDR1 SGHDN, CDR2 FVKESK. The length of the CDR3 is 16 residues. CDR3 sequence (DNA): TGTGCCAGCAGCCTCTCGACAGGGGGCCCCTCCTACGAGCAGTACTTC. It yields the protein CASSLSTGGPSYEQYF. The whole variable domain, remainder taken from reference TRBV14 and TRBJ2-7, is EAGVTQFPSHSVIEKGQTVTLRCDPISGHDNLYWYRRVMGKEIKFLLHFVKESKQDESGMPNNRFLAERTGGTYSTLKVQPAELEDSGVYFCASSLSTGGPSYEQYFGPGTRLTVT.

A single count supports this clone. J is TRBJ2-7 and V is TRBV20-1, with D possibly matching TRBD2 (6 bases). The length of the CDR3 is 12 residues. Germline values: CDR1 DFQATT, CDR2 SNEGSKA (reference sequence). The germline V and J ends were trimmed by 3 bases and 2 bases, with 8 bases remaining between them. This CDR3 reads CSASGLTYEQYF. CDR3 bases: TGCAGTGCTAGTGGACTAACCTACGAGCAGTACTTC.

The genes are TRBV6-6 and TRBJ2-1, with 14 bases fitting TRBD2. The length of the CDR3 is 15 residues. CDR1 MNHNY and CDR2 SVGAGI come from the germline V gene (reference sequence). J lost 5 bases, V lost 6 bases, and 3 bases had no gene match. The CDR3 protein is CASSMGLAGDNEQFF. In nucleotides, the CDR3 is TGTGCCAGCAGCATGGGACTAGCGGGGGACAATGAGCAGTTCTTC.

The chain has TRBV28 and TRBJ1-2; no reliable D call. V was trimmed by 1 base and J by 2 bases, leaving 11 bases between them. This CDR3 has 15 residues. Germline CDR1 is MDHEN and CDR2 is SYDVKM. The CDR3 nucleotides read TGTGCCAGCAGTTTATTCGGCAGGCTGAACTATGGCTACACCTTC. Amino acid sequence: CASSLFGRLNYGYTF.

This clone came up once. This rearrangement joins TRBV5-1 to TRBJ2-2; D is perhaps TRBD2 (5 bases). The CDR3 contains 15 residues. The V gene's germline CDR1 is SGHRS and CDR2 YFSETQ. Trimming pared 1 base from V and 5 bases from J, leaving 12 bases between. Here the CDR3 reads CASSLLEPGTGELFF. CDR3 DNA: TGCGCCAGCAGCTTGTTGGAGCCGGGGACCGGGGAGCTGTTTTTT.

This clone appeared a single time. CDR3 DNA: TGTGCCACGGGACAGATTAATGAAAAACTGTTTTTT. Encoded protein: CATGQINEKLFF. The chain recombines TRBV10-3 with TRBJ1-4; TRBD1 aligns across 7 bases. The length of the CDR3 is 12 residues. CDR1 is ENHRY, CDR2 SYGVKD, per germline. V was pared by 10 bases and J by 4 bases, with 3 bases of the junction left unmatched.

The genes are TRBV5-4 and TRBJ2-7; 10 bases agree with TRBD1. The germline CDR1 and CDR2 sequences are SGHNT and YYREEE (reference sequence). The CDR3 loop spans 14 amino acids. V gave up 3 bases and J gave up 3 bases; unmatched junction bases: 3. For the CDR3, the DNA is TGTGCCAGCAGCTGGGGACAGGGGAACTACGAGCAGTACTTC. Protein product: CASSWGQGNYEQYF.

The J gene is TRBJ1-1, the V gene TRBV5-6; no firm D call. Germline values: CDR1 SGHDT, CDR2 YYEEEE. The CDR3 has 16 amino acids. V was shortened by 2 bases and J by 1 base, with 15 bases between the two germline ends. In DNA form, the CDR3 reads TGTGCCAGCAGCTTCGGCGCCAAGCGGAGGAACACTGAAGCTTTCTTT. Translated: CASSFGAKRRNTEAFF.

This clone has only one observation. Other DNA sequences in the sample encode the same CDR3. The chain employs TRBV11-2 and TRBJ2-7; TRBD2 matches at 10 bases. The CDR3 contains 16 residues. Germline loops: CDR1 SGHAT, CDR2 FQNNGV. J lost 0 bases, V lost 1 base, and 3 bases had no gene match. The CDR3 DNA reads as TGTGCCAGCAGCTTAGTGACTAGCGGGCCCTCCTACGAGCAGTACTTC. This codes for CASSLVTSGPSYEQYF.

The rearrangement links TRBV12-3 or TRBV12-4 to TRBJ2-5; possibly TRBD2 for D (5 bases). This CDR3 region has 11 residues. V lost 6 bases and J 3 bases, leaving 5 bases between the germline ends. This CDR3 is CASRGEETQYF. The CDR3 bases are TGTGCCAGCAGGGGAGAAGAGACCCAGTACTTC.

The chain couples TRBV5-8 to TRBJ1-2; 9 positions match TRBD1. This CDR3 contains 15 residues. Unmatched junction bases numbered 10, after V lost 4 bases and J lost 6 bases. Germline V lookup: CDR1 SGHTS, CDR2 YDEGEE. The CDR3: CASSAYGQGKDGYTF. The CDR3 DNA reads as TGTGCCAGCAGCGCTTATGGACAGGGGAAGGATGGCTACACCTTC.

This clone turned up a few times. The rearrangement joins TRBV5-1 to TRBJ2-2; D uncertain. Germline CDR1 and CDR2: SGHRS and YFSETQ. V lost 7 bases and J 0 bases, leaving 13 bases between the germline ends. The CDR3 runs 15 residues. The CDR3 reads CASGLRLTNTGELFF. The CDR3 nucleotides are TGCGCCAGCGGCCTCCGACTTACGAACACCGGGGAGCTGTTTTTT.

This clone was recorded only once. The chain has TRBV27 and TRBJ1-2, with TRBD1 as a possible D gene (5 bases). The CDR3 is 15 residues long. Trimming left V 2 bases short and J 4 bases short, with 14 bases between. CDR1 and CDR2 from the germline V gene are MNHEY and SMNVEV (reference sequence). The CDR3 coding sequence is TGTGCCAGCAGTTTAACTTCCGGGGGTGGCTATGGCTACACCTTC. Its protein product is CASSLTSGGGYGYTF.

This clone was counted between two and nine times. The J gene is TRBJ1-1, the V gene TRBV6-5; TRBD1 might be the D (6 bases). The CDR3 sequence is 16 residues long. Germline V CDR1 and CDR2: MNHEY, SVGAGI. Trimming removed 2 bases from V and 3 bases from J, with 16 bases in between. This CDR3 is CASSYARGDKDTEAFF. CDR3 sequence (DNA): TGTGCCAGCAGTTACGCCAGGGGAGATAAGGACACTGAAGCTTTCTTT.

This clone appeared a few times. The CDR3 DNA sequence: TGTGCTAGTGGAAGGGACAGGGGGGGAAATCAGCCCCAGCATTTT. This sequence encodes CASGRDRGGNQPQHF. The J gene is TRBJ1-5, the V gene TRBV12-5; 11 nucleotides agree with TRBD1. The J segment lost 4 bases and the V segment lost 6 bases, leaving 5 bases of the junction unmatched. Per germline, CDR1 LGHNT and CDR2 FRNRAP. There are 15 residues in the CDR3.

The chain uses TRBV3-1 (or the pseudogene TRBV3-2) and TRBJ2-5, with no clear D. This CDR3 spans 14 amino acids. V was trimmed by 4 bases and J by 1 base, leaving 10 bases between them. Germline V CDR1 and CDR2: LGHDT, YNNKEL (reference sequence). The CDR3 DNA reads as TGTGCCAGCAGCCCCTTCCAAGCCCAAGAGACCCAGTACTTC. It yields the protein CASSPFQAQETQYF.

The J gene is TRBJ1-2, the V gene TRBV6-5; D remains ambiguous. The CDR3 length is 13 residues. The germline V gene encodes CDR1 MNHEY and CDR2 SVGAGI. Trimming shortened V by 6 bases and J by 3 bases, and 11 bases separated the two germline ends. CDR3 in DNA: TGTGCCAGCAGATTAAACATCTACTATGGCTACACCTTC. Translating it yields CASRLNIYYGYTF.

The DNA of the CDR3 is TGTGCCAGCAGCGTAGAGGGGTTTCAAGAGACCCAGTACTTC. Translation: CASSVEGFQETQYF. This chain uses TRBV9 with TRBJ2-5, with a weak D call TRBD1 (5 bases). V lost 0 bases and J lost 2, with 8 bases in between. This CDR3 comprises 14 residues. Germline V CDR1 and CDR2: SGDLS, YYNGEE. Filled out from reference TRBV9 and TRBJ2-5, the complete variable domain reads DSGVTQTPKHLITATGQRVTLRCSPRSGDLSVYWYQQSLDQGLQFLIQYYNGEERAKGNILERFSAQQFPDLHSELNLSSLELGDSALYFCASSVEGFQETQYFGPGTRLLVL.